Listed here is a single T cell receptor beta chain. The V segment lost 3 bases and the J segment 7 bases; nucleotides outside the gene matches: 7. The CDR3 length is 13 residues. The germline gives CDR1 SGHRS, CDR2 YFSETQ. TCRdb used MiXCR to reprocess the RT-PCR reads, holding one entry per CDR3 protein. The sample carries a few hundred thousand distinct CDR3 sequences, around 40% recorded once. The entry originates in a study of patients and donors after allogeneic stem cell transplantation. This chain links TRBV5-1 with TRBJ2-7; 7 bases map to TRBD1. The specimen sequenced was blood, either unsorted or a sorted T cell fraction (not recorded which). The TCR comes from a human donor who was either an allogeneic HSCT recipient or a stem cell or donor lymphocyte infusion donor (not recorded which). It is not recorded whose cells these are; they may come from a transplant donor. Here the CDR3 reads CASSSRTGEEQYF. For the CDR3, the DNA is TGCGCCAGCAGCTCCCGGACAGGTGAAGAGCAGTACTTC.